A selection of T cell receptor beta chains follows, all from one sample in a study of T-cell memory formation after mild COVID-19. TCRdb used MiXCR to reprocess the 5' RACE reads, holding one entry per CDR3 protein. The table lists 250,000 to 400,000 distinct CDR3 sequences, roughly 13% of them singletons. The sequenced sample was PBMCs or a T cell subset sorted from them (not recorded which). The origin of the receptors is a man in his late teens or twenties who had mild COVID-19 (a few samples of this study predate the infection). Cell type and time point are not known. Both conserved end residues are part of each CDR3. D genes are given only for firm matches. Part of the rows lack a size; the others show once, few, many or a class for expanded clones.

V,D,J,size,DNA,CDR3
TRBV28,-,TRBJ2-1,few,TGTGCCAGCAGTTACCCGGGACGAGTCAATGAGCAGTTCTTC,CASSYPGRVNEQFF
TRBV11-1,-,TRBJ1-1,few,TGTGCCAGCAGCCGGGACATTACGGAAGCTTTCTTT,CASSRDITEAFF
TRBV6-5,TRBD1,TRBJ1-6,-,TGTGCCAGCAGTTACTCGATAAGGGGGCGAACTTCACCCCTCCACTTT,CASSYSIRGRTSPLHF
TRBV6-5,-,TRBJ2-7,-,TGTGCCAGCAGCTATTCCGCGTCCGGGGATACCTACGAGCAGTACTTC,CASSYSASGDTYEQYF
TRBV6-2/TRBV6-3,-,TRBJ2-2,few,TGTGCCAGCAGTTACGATCGGTACACCGGGGAGCTGTTTTTT,CASSYDRYTGELFF
TRBV28,-,TRBJ2-1,few,TGTGCCAGCAGTTTAGTGGGACAAGGGTACAATGAGCAGTTCTTC,CASSLVGQGYNEQFF
TRBV12-3/TRBV12-4,-,TRBJ2-2,few,TGTGCCAGCAGCATTCCCACAGAGGATAGAACCGGGGAGCTGTTTTTT,CASSIPTEDRTGELFF
TRBV6-5,-,TRBJ2-2,few,TGTGCCAGCAGTTACTCCCAGACGAACACCGGGGAGCTGTTTTTT,CASSYSQTNTGELFF
TRBV2,TRBD2,TRBJ2-1,-,TGTGCCAGCAGGGGCCTAGCGGGGGGTTGGGATGAGCAGTTCTTC,CASRGLAGGWDEQFF
TRBV3-1,TRBD1,TRBJ2-7,few,TGTGCCAGCAGCAGGGGACAGGGCCCCTACGAGCAGTACTTC,CASSRGQGPYEQYF
TRBV20-1,TRBD1,TRBJ1-6,-,TGCAGTGCTCCTCGGACAGGGTCAAATTCACCCCTCCACTTT,CSAPRTGSNSPLHF
TRBV2,-,TRBJ2-5,few,TGTGCCAGCAGTGAAGGCCCTCGGGCAGAGACCCAGTACTTC,CASSEGPRAETQYF
TRBV12-3/TRBV12-4,TRBD1,TRBJ2-4,-,TGTGCCAGCAGGTTTGGACAGGGCGGCATTCAGTACTTC,CASRFGQGGIQYF
TRBV20-1,TRBD2,TRBJ2-3,few,TGCAGTGCTAGAGACCCACTAGCGGGGGGCGCCACAGATACGCAGTATTTT,CSARDPLAGGATDTQYF
TRBV12-3/TRBV12-4,-,TRBJ1-4,-,TGTGCCAGCAGTTTACAGTCTAATGAAAAACTGTTTTTT,CASSLQSNEKLFF
TRBV12-5,-,TRBJ1-3,-,TGTGCTAGTGATTTTACAGGGCGCTCTGGAAACACCATATATTTT,CASDFTGRSGNTIYF
TRBV5-1,-,TRBJ1-1,-,TGCGCCAGCAGTTCGGTTAGATCCACTGAAGCTTTCTTT,CASSSVRSTEAFF
TRBV20-1,-,TRBJ2-3,-,TGCAGTGCTAGAGATCCTAGGCAGGGCACAGATACGCAGTATTTT,CSARDPRQGTDTQYF
TRBV6-2/TRBV6-3,-,TRBJ1-3,-,TGTGCCAGCAGTGATTCGCGGAAATCTGGAAACACCATATATTTT,CASSDSRKSGNTIYF
TRBV10-3,-,TRBJ2-7,few,TGTGCCATCAGGCCCCTGGGGGCGTTACAGCAGTACTTC,CAIRPLGALQQYF
TRBV4-1,-,TRBJ2-2,many,TGCGCCAGCAGCCGGTCGGGAACCGGGGAGCTGTTTTTT,CASSRSGTGELFF
TRBV30,-,TRBJ2-3,-,TGTGCCGGGAGTGGTTGGGGCCCGACAGATACGCAGTATTTT,CAGSGWGPTDTQYF
TRBV27,-,TRBJ1-3,few,TGTGCCAGCAGTCCGTCCAGGGCCCAAGGAAACACCATATATTTT,CASSPSRAQGNTIYF
TRBV6-6,-,TRBJ2-1,-,TGTGCCAGCAAGGGCAGCTCCTACAATGAGCAGTTCTTC,CASKGSSYNEQFF
TRBV7-9,TRBD2,TRBJ2-5,-,TGTGCCAGCAGCACCGGGACTAGCGGGGGGCAGGGCCAAGAGACCCAGTACTTC,CASSTGTSGGQGQETQYF
TRBV5-1,-,TRBJ1-6,few,TGCGCCAGCAGCTTGGGACCAGGGGAAAATTCACCCCTCCACTTT,CASSLGPGENSPLHF
TRBV9,-,TRBJ2-1,many,TGTGCCAGCAGCGTAGAGGGGTATGAGCAGTTCTTC,CASSVEGYEQFF
TRBV5-6,-,TRBJ1-2,-,TGTGCCAGCAGCTTGGCCGGGGGACAACCCGGCTACACCTTC,CASSLAGGQPGYTF
TRBV7-2,-,TRBJ1-1,few,TGTGCCAGCAGCTTAGGCGGAACCGACACTGAAGCTTTCTTT,CASSLGGTDTEAFF
TRBV5-1,-,TRBJ1-1,-,TGCGCCAGCAGCACCACCCCCCAGGAGAACACTGAAGCTTTCTTT,CASSTTPQENTEAFF
TRBV28,-,TRBJ1-5,-,TGTGCCAGCAGTTCTCAACAGGGTAGTCAGCCCCAGCATTTT,CASSSQQGSQPQHF
TRBV6-2/TRBV6-3,-,TRBJ2-3,once,TGTGCCAGAAGCCGAATGACAGATACGCAGTATTTT,CARSRMTDTQYF
TRBV5-1,TRBD1,TRBJ1-1,many,TGCGCCAGCAGCTTAGAGGGGGCCCCTGAAGCTTTCTTT,CASSLEGAPEAFF
TRBV7-6,-,TRBJ2-7,few,TGTGCCAGCAGCTTAGAAGTCAGCTCCTACGAGCAGTACTTC,CASSLEVSSYEQYF
TRBV12-3/TRBV12-4,TRBD1,TRBJ1-1,few,TGTGCCAGCAGTATATGGACAGGCCCCCCTGAAGCTTTCTTT,CASSIWTGPPEAFF
TRBV3-1,TRBD1,TRBJ1-5,-,TGTGCCAGCAGCCAAGGGACAGGGGGGCCGGTGAATCAGCCCCAGCATTTT,CASSQGTGGPVNQPQHF
TRBV10-3,-,TRBJ2-5,-,TGTGCCATCAGTGAGTCGCAGCGGGCCAGGGCCCAGTACTTC,CAISESQRARAQYF
TRBV30,-,TRBJ1-5,few,TGTGCCTGGAGTTATTGGGCAGGGACCTATAGCAATCAGCCCCAGCATTTT,CAWSYWAGTYSNQPQHF
TRBV7-9,-,TRBJ2-2,-,TGTGCCAGCAGGCCGGGACAAGTCACCGGGGAGCTGTTTTTT,CASRPGQVTGELFF
TRBV5-1,-,TRBJ1-2,-,TGCTCCAGCAGCCCCTCCGGACAATCAGGTCAGGGCTACACCTTC,CSSSPSGQSGQGYTF
TRBV11-2,TRBD2,TRBJ2-5,few,TGTGCCAGCAGCTTAGGCGTCAGCGGGGGGACGGGGCAAGAGACCCAGTACTTC,CASSLGVSGGTGQETQYF
TRBV6-5,TRBD2,TRBJ2-5,many,TGTGCCAGCAGTTATGGGGCTAGCGGGGGGCAAGAGACCCAGTACTTC,CASSYGASGGQETQYF
TRBV12-3/TRBV12-4,-,TRBJ2-2,many,TGTGCCAGCAGTTTGGTGGGCACCGGGGAGCTGTTTTTT,CASSLVGTGELFF
TRBV7-9,TRBD1,TRBJ2-5,few,TGTGCCAGCAGCAATCCGGGACAGAGACCGCGGACCCAGTACTTC,CASSNPGQRPRTQYF
TRBV7-3,-,TRBJ2-2,few,TGTGCCAGCAGCTCGGGCCCAAGGGACGACACCGGGGAGCTGTTTTTT,CASSSGPRDDTGELFF
TRBV7-9,-,TRBJ2-1,few,TGTGCCAGCAGCTTAGTCCTCCGGGGAAATGAGCAGTTCTTC,CASSLVLRGNEQFF
TRBV7-9,-,TRBJ2-1,few,TGTGCCAGCAGCTTAAGGACTATGTACAATGAGCAGTTCTTC,CASSLRTMYNEQFF
TRBV7-6,TRBD1,TRBJ1-4,few,TGTGCCAGCAGCCCGTACAGGGGGCCGGCTGAAAAACTGTTTTTT,CASSPYRGPAEKLFF
TRBV5-6,-,TRBJ1-6,few,TGTGCCAGCAGCTTGGTGGAGGCGAATTCACCCCTCCACTTT,CASSLVEANSPLHF
TRBV6-5,TRBD1,TRBJ2-7,-,TGTGCCAGCAGTTACTCCGGGACAGGGGACTACGAGCAGTACTTC,CASSYSGTGDYEQYF
TRBV7-2,TRBD1,TRBJ2-3,few,TGTGCCAGCAGCTTAGAAGGGACAGGGACAGATACGCAGTATTTT,CASSLEGTGTDTQYF
TRBV6-5,-,TRBJ2-7,-,TGTGCCAGCAGCCTCGGGATCGGTCGGGAGCAGTACTTC,CASSLGIGREQYF
TRBV5-1,TRBD2,TRBJ2-1,few,TGCGCCAGCAGCCCGGCTAGCGGGGGGGCATATGAGCAGTTCTTC,CASSPASGGAYEQFF
TRBV4-3,TRBD1,TRBJ1-4,-,TGCGCCAGCAGCCCCCTAGGGGGCCGGCAAATACTGTTTTTT,CASSPLGGRQILFF